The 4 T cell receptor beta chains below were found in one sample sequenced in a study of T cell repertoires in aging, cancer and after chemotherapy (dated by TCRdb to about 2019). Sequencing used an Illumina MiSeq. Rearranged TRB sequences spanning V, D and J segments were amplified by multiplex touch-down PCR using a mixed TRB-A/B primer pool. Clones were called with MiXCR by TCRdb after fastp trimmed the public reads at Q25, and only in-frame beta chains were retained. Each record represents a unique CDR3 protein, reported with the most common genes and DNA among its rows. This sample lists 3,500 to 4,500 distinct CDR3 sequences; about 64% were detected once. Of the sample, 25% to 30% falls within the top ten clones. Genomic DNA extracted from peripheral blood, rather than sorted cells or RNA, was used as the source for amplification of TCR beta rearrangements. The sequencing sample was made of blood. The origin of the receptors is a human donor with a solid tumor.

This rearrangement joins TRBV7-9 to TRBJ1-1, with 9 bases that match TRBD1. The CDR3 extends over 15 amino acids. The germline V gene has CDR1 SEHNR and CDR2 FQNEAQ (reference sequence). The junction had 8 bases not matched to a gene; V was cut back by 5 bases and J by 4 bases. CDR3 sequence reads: CASSVTGGKGTEAFF. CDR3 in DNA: TGTGCCAGCAGCGTAACAGGGGGCAAGGGCACTGAAGCTTTCTTT.

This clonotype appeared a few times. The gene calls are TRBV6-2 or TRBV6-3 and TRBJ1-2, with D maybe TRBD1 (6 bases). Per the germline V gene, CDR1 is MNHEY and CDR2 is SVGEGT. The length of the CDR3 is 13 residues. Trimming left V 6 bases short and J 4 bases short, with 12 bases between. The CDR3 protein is CASRDGQRYGYTF. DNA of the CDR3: TGTGCCAGCAGGGATGGACAGCGCTATGGCTACACCTTC.

The CDR3 reads CAISDSGQGFNYGYTF. Here the CDR3 DNA reads TGTGCCATCAGTGATTCCGGACAGGGGTTCAACTATGGCTACACCTTC. The rearrangement links TRBV10-3 to TRBJ1-2; 9 bases fit TRBD1. In germline, CDR1 is ENHRY, CDR2 SYGVKD. This CDR3 comprises 16 residues. The J segment lost 2 bases and the V segment lost 3 bases, leaving 7 bases of the junction unmatched.

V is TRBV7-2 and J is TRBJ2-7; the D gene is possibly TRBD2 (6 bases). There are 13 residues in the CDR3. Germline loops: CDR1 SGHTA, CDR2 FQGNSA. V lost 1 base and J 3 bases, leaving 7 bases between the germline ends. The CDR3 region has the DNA TGTGCCAGCAGCTTAGGGGGGGTCTACGAGCAGTACTTC. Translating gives CASSLGGVYEQYF.